This T cell receptor beta chain stems from a study of T cell clones after liver transplantation. Turning to the study itself: Post-transplant blood was tracked for graft-donor-reactive T cell clones identified in a pre-transplant mixed lymphocyte reaction. Standard immunosuppression, with no induction, continued until 12-24 months after transplant. Tolerant meant at least one year fully off immunosuppression without liver enzymes above twice normal. Study conclusions and caveats: The donor-reactive repertoire was only partly measurable in a couple of subjects, lacking donor cells.

Germline-derived CDR1 and CDR2 are MNHEY and SMNVEV (reference sequence). There are 16 residues in the CDR3. V was cut by 2 bases and J by 0 bases, with 13 bases left in between. As for this clone: The antigen remains undetermined.

Profiling relied on immunoSEQ multiplex PCR, and the TCRdb table lists in-frame clones only, not all of them. Counted here are some 80,000 clones, 84% occurring once; the ten biggest clones make up 2.1%. This specimen consisted of CD4+ T cells from blood, obtained less than 50 months after liver transplant. The chain employs TRBV27 and TRBJ1-2, with D perhaps matching TRBD1 (6 bases). The receptor's source is a human patient who received a liver transplant. These T cells may partly come from the graft donor. As DNA, the CDR3 is TGTGCCAGCAGTTTAAAGTGGCAGGGGCCTAACTATGGCTACACCTTC. Translated: CASSLKWQGPNYGYTF.